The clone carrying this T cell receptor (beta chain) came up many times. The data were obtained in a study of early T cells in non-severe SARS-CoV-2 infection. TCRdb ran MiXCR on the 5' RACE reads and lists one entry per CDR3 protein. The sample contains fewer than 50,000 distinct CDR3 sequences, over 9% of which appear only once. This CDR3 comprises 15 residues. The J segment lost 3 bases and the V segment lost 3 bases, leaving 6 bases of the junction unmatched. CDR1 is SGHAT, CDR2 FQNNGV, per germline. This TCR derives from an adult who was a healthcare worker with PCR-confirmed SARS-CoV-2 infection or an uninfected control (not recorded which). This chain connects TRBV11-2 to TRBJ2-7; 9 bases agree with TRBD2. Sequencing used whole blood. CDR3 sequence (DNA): TGTGCCAGCAGCTTGGGACTAGCAGCCGTCTACGAGCAGTACTTC. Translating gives CASSLGLAAVYEQYF.